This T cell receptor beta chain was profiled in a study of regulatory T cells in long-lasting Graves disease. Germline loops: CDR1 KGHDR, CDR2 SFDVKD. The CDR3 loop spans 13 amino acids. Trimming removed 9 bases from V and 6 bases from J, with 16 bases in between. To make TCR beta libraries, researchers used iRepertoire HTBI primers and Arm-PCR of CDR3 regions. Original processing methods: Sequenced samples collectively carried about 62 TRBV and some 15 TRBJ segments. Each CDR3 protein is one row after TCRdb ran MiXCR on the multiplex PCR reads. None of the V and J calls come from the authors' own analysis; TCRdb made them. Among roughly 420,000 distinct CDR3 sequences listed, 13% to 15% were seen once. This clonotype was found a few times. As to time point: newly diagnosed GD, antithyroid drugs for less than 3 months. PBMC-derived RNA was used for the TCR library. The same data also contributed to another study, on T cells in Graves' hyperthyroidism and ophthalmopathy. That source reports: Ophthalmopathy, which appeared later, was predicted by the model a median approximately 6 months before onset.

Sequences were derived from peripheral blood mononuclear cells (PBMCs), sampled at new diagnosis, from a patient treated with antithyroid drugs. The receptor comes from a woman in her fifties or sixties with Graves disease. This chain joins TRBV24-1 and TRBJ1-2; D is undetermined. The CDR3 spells CATANGVGDGYTF. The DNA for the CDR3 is TGTGCCACCGCTAACGGGGTCGGGGATGGCTACACCTTC.